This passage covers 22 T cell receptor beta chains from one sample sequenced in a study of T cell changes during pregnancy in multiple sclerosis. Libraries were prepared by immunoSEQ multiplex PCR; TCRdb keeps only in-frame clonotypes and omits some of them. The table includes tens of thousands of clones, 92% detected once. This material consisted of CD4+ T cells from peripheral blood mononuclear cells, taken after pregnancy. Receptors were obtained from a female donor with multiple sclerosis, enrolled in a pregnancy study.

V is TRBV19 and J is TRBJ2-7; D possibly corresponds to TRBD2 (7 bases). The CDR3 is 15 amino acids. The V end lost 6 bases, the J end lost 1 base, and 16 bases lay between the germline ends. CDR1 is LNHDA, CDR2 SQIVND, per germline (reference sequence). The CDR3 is CASSTSSGQSYEQYF. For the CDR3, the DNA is TGTGCCAGTAGCACCTCTAGCGGACAGTCCTACGAGCAGTACTTC.

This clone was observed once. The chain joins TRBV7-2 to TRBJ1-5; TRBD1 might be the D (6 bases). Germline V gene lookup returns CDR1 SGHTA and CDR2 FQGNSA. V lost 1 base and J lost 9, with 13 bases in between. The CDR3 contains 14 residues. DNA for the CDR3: TGTGCCAGCAGCTTAGAACAGGGAGGGCGGCCCCAGCATTTT. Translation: CASSLEQGGRPQHF.

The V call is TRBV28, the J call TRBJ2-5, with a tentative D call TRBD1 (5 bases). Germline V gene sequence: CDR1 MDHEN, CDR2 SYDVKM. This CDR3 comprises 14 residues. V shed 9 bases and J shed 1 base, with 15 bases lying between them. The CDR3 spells CASSSPTVQETQYF. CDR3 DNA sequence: TGTGCCAGTTCAAGCCCGACAGTCCAAGAGACCCAGTACTTC.

CDR3 in amino acids: CSGKKVRATEAFF. The CDR3 nucleotides are TGCAGCGGGAAGAAGGTCAGGGCGACTGAAGCTTTCTTT. The V call is TRBV29-1, the J call TRBJ1-1; tentative D call: TRBD1 (5 bases). The CDR3 spans 13 residues. The germline V gene encodes CDR1 SQVTM and CDR2 ANQGSEA. With 7 bases removed from V and 5 bases from J, the gap between germline ends came to 17 bases.

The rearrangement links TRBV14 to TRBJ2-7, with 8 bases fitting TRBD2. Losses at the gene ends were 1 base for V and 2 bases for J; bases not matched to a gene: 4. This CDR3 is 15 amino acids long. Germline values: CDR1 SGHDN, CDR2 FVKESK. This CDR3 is CASSQVRGGPYEQYF. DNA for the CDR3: TGTGCCAGCAGCCAAGTTCGCGGGGGGCCCTACGAGCAGTACTTC.

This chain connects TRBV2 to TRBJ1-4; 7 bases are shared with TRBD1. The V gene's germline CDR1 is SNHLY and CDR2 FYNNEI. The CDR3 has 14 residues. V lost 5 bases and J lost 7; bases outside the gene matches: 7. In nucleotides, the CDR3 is TGTGCCAGCAGTACACAGGGGTTGAGTGAAAAACTGTTTTTT. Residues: CASSTQGLSEKLFF.

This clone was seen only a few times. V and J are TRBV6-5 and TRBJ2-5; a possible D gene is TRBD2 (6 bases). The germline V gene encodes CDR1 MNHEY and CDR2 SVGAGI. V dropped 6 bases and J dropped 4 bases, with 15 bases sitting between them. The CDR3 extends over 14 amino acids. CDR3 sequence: CASSLGGARETQYF. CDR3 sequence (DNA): TGTGCCAGCAGCCTCGGGGGAGCGCGAGAGACCCAGTACTTC.

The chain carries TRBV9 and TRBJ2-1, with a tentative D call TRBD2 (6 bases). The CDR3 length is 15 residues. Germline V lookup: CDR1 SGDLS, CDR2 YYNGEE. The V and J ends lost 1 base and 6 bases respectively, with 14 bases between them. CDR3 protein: CASSVRGSVSNEQFF. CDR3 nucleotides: TGTGCCAGCAGCGTACGGGGGTCGGTAAGCAATGAGCAGTTCTTC.

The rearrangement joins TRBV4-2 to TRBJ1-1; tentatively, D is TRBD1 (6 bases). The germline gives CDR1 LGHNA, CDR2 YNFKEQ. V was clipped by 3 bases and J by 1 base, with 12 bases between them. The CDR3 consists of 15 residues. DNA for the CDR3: TGTGCCAGCAGCCAGCCAGGGGCCCCGAACACTGAAGCTTTCTTT. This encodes CASSQPGAPNTEAFF.

CDR3 nucleotide sequence: TGTGCCAGCAGCGCAGGGGTTGTGGCTGAAGCTTTCTTT. Protein sequence: CASSAGVVAEAFF. This chain joins TRBV9 and TRBJ1-1; D perhaps matches TRBD1 (6 bases). V lost 3 bases to trimming and J lost 6 bases, with 12 bases between them. The CDR3 spans 13 residues. The V gene's germline CDR1 is SGDLS and CDR2 YYNGEE.

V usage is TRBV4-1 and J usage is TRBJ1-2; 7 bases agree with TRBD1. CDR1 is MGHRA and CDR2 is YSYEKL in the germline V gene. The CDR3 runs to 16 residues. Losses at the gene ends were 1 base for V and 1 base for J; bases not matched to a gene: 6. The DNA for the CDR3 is TGCGCCAGCAGCCAAGCAACGGACAGGATTAACTATGGCTACACCTTC. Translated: CASSQATDRINYGYTF.

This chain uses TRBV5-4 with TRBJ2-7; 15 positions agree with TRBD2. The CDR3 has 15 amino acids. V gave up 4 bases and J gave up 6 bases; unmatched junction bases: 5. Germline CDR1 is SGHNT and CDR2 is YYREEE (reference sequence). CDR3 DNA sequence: TGTGCCAGCAGCATGGGACTAGCGGGAGGCCGCGAGCAGTACTTC. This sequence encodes CASSMGLAGGREQYF. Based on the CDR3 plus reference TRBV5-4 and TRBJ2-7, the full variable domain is ETGVTQSPTHLIKTRGQQVTLRCSSQSGHNTVSWYQQALGQGPQFIFQYYREEENGRGNFPPRFSGLQFPNYSSELNVNALELDDSALYLCASSMGLAGGREQYFGPGTRLTVT.

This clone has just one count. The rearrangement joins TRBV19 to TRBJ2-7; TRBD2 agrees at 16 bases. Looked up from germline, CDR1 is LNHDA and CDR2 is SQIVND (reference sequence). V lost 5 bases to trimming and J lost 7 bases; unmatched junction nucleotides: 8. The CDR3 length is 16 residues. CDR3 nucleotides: TGTGCCAGTAGTGACGGGACTAGCGGGAGGGGTCGAGAGCAGTACTTC. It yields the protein CASSDGTSGRGREQYF.

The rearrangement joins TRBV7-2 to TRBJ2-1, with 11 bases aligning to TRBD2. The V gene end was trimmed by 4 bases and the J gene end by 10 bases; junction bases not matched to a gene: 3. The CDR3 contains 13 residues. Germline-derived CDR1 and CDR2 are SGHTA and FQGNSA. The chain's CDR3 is CASSSRTSGEQFF. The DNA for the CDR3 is TGTGCCAGCAGCTCAAGGACTAGCGGGGAGCAGTTCTTC.

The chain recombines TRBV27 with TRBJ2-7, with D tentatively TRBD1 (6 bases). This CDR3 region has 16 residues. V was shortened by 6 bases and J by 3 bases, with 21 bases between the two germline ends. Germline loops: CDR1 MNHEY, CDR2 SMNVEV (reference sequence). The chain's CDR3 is CASSWALPDSHYEQYF. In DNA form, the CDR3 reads TGTGCCAGCAGCTGGGCCCTTCCGGACAGTCACTACGAGCAGTACTTC.

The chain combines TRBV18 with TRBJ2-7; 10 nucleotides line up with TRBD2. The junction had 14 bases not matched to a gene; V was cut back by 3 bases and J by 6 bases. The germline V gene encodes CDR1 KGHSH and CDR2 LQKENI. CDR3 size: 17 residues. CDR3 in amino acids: CASSPEVGLAGVGEQYF. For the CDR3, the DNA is TGTGCCAGCTCACCGGAGGTTGGTCTAGCGGGAGTTGGCGAGCAGTACTTC.

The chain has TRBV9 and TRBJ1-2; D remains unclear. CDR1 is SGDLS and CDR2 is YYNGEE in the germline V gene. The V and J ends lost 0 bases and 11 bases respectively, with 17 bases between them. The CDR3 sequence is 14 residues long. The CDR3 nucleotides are TGTGCCAGCAGCGTAGCTACAGAGGGAAGTAAATACACCTTC. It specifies CASSVATEGSKYTF.

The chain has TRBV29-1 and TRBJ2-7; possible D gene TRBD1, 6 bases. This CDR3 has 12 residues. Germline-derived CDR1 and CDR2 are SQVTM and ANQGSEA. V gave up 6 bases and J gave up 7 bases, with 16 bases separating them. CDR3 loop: CSVSRGTGEQYF. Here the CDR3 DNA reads TGCAGCGTGTCTAGGGGGACGGGAGAGCAGTACTTC.

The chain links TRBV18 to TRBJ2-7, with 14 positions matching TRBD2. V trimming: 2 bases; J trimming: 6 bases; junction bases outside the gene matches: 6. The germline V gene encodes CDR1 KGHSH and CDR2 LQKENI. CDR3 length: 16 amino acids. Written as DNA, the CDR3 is TGTGCCAGCTCACCAGGGACTAGCGGGAGCCGGATCGAGCAGTACTTC. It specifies CASSPGTSGSRIEQYF. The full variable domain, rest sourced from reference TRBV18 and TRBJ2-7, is NAGVMQNPRHLVRRRGQEARLRCSPMKGHSHVYWYRQLPEEGLKFMVYLQKENIIDESGMPKERFSAEFPKEGPSILRIQQVVRGDSAAYFCASSPGTSGSRIEQYFGPGTRLTVT.

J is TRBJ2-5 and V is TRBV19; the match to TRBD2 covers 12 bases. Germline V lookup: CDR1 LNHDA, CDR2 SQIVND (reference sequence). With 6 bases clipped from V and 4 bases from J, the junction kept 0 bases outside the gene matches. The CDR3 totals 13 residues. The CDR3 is CASRGLAGETQYF. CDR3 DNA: TGTGCCAGTAGGGGACTAGCGGGAGAGACCCAGTACTTC.

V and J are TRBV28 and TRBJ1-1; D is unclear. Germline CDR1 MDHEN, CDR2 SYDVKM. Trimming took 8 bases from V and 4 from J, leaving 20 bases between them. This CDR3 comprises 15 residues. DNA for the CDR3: TGTGCCAGCCTGGCTCCCCTTGGCAGCGGCACTGAAGCTTTCTTT. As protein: CASLAPLGSGTEAFF.

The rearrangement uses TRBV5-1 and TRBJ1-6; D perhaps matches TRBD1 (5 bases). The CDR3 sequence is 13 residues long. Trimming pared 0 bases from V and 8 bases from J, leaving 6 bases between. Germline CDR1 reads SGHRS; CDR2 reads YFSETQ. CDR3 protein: CASSLVRDSPLHF. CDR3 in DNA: TGCGCCAGCAGCTTGGTCAGGGATTCACCCCTCCACTTT.